This T cell receptor beta chain was found in a study of PD-1 blockade in mismatch repair-deficient tumors. The study's findings and limits: Rapid post-treatment expansion, then contraction, generally preceding radiologic response, marked tumor-resident clones.

Sequenced by immunoSEQ multiplex PCR; TCRdb stores in-frame clones only, minus some. The table lists under 95,000 clones, roughly 80% of them singletons. CDR3 length equals 12 residues. V was clipped by 4 bases and J by 2 bases, with 2 bases between them. From germline, CDR1 is SGHTA and CDR2 FQGNSA. Every patient had mismatch repair deficiency by PCR or immunohistochemistry. Comment on this clone: Its antigen remains unidentified.

This TCR derives from an adult with mismatch repair-deficient cancer. The specimen comprised peripheral blood, sampled 12 weeks after starting pembrolizumab. The chain joins TRBV7-2 to TRBJ2-2; D ambiguous. The CDR3 DNA follows: TGTGCCAGCAGCTCCAACACCGGGGAGCTGTTTTTT. Translating gives CASSSNTGELFF.